The clone carrying this T cell receptor beta chain was counted ten times or more. Its antigen is still unknown. The CDR3 is 13 amino acids. CDR1 is SEHNR and CDR2 is FQNEAQ in the germline V gene (reference sequence). Trimming left V 1 base short and J 1 base short, with 4 bases between. The sample originates from a study of T cells in Graves' hyperthyroidism and ophthalmopathy. In the study overall: Pretreatment peripheral blood was obtained at initial diagnosis. Broader study findings: Most thyroid-expanded clonotypes above 0.001 were also found in blood.

TCR beta CDR3 regions were amplified from RNA. HTBI primers drove first-round RT-PCR of the TCR CDR3. TCRdb analysed the multiplex PCR reads with MiXCR anew, one entry per CDR3 protein. The sample has under 250,000 distinct CDR3 sequences; 17% are singletons. PBMCs came from over 8.5 ml fresh peripheral blood. The genes are TRBV7-9 and TRBJ2-5; D uncertain. Specimen: blood. The receptor's source is a woman between 45 and 60 years old with Graves' hyperthyroidism. CDR3 nucleotide sequence: TGTGCCAGCAGCTTAGGAGTCCAAGAGACCCAGTACTTC. The encoded protein is CASSLGVQETQYF.